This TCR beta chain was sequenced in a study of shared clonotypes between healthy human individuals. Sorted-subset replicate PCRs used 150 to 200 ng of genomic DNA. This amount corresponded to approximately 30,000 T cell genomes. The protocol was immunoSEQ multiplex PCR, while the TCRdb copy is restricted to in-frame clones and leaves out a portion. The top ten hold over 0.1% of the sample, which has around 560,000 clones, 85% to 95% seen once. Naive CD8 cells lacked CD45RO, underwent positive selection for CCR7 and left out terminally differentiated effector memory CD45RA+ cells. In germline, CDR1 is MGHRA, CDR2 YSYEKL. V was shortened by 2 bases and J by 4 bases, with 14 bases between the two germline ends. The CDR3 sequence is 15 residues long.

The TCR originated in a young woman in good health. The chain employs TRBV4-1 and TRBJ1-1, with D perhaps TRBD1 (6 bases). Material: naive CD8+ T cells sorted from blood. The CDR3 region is CASSQRSRGITEAFF. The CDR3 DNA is TGCGCCAGCAGCCAACGCAGCAGGGGTATCACTGAAGCTTTCTTT.